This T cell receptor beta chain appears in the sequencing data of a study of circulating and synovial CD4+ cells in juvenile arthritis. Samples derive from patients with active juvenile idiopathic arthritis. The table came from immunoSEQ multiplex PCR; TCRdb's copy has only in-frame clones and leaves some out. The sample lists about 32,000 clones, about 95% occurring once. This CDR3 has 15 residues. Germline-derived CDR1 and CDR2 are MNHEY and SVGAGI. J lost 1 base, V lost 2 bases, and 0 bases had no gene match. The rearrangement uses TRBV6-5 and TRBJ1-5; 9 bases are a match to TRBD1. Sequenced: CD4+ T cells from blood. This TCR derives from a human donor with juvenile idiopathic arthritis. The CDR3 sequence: CASSYGQGSNQPQHF. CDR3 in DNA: TGTGCCAGCAGTTACGGACAGGGGAGCAATCAGCCCCAGCATTTT.